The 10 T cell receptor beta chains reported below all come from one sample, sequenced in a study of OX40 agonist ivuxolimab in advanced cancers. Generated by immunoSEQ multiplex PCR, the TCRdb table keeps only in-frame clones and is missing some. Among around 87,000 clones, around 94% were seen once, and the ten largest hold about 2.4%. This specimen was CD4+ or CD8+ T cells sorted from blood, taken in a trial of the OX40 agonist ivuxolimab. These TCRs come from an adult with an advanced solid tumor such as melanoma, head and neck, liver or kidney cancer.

The CDR3 nucleotides are TGTGCCAGCACCGAGTCCGGGACAGGGGGCTACGAGCAGTACTTC. It specifies CASTESGTGGYEQYF. This chain connects TRBV5-6 to TRBJ2-7; 11 bases match TRBD1. J lost 3 bases, V lost 6 bases, and 8 bases had no gene match. CDR1 is SGHDT and CDR2 is YYEEEE in the germline V gene. The CDR3 loop spans 15 amino acids.

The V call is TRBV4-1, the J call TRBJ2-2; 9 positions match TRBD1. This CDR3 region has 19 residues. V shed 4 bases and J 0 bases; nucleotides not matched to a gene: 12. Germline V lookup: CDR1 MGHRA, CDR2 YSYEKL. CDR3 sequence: CASSLRTGERGANTGELFF. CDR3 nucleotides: TGCGCCAGCAGCCTAAGGACAGGGGAGAGGGGGGCGAACACCGGGGAGCTGTTTTTT.

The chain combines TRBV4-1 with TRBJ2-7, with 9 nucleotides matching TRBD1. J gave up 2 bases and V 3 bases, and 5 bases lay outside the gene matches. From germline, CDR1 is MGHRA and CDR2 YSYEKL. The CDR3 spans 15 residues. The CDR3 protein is CASSHMTGGAYEQYF. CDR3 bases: TGCGCCAGCAGCCATATGACAGGGGGTGCCTACGAGCAGTACTTC.

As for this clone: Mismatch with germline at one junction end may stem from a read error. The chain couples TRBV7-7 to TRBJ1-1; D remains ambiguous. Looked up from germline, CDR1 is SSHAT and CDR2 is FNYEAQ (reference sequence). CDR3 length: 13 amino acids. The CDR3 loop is CASSLELNTEAFF. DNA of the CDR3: TGTGCTAGCAGCTTGGAGCTGAACACTGAAGCTTTCTTT. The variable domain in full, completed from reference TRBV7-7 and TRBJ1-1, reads GAGVSQSPRYKVTKRGQDVTLRCDPISSHATLYWYQQALGQGPEFLTYFNYEAQPDKSGLPSDRFSAERPEGSISTLTIQRTEQRDSAMYRCASSLELNTEAFFGQGTRLTVV.

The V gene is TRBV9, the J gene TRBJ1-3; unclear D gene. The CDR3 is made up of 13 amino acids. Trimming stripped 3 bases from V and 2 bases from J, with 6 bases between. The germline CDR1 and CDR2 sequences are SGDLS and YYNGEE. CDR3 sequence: CASSAVAGNTIYF. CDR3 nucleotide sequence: TGTGCCAGCAGCGCCGTCGCTGGAAACACCATATATTTT. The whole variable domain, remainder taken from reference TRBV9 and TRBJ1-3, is DSGVTQTPKHLITATGQRVTLRCSPRSGDLSVYWYQQSLDQGLQFLIQYYNGEERAKGNILERFSAQQFPDLHSELNLSSLELGDSALYFCASSAVAGNTIYFGEGSWLTVV.

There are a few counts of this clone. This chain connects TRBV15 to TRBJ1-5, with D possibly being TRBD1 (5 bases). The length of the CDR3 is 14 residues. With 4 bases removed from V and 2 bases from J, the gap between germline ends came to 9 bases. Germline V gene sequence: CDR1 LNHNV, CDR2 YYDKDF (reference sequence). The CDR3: CATSNQGGNQPQHF. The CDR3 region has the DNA TGTGCCACCAGCAATCAGGGCGGCAATCAGCCCCAGCATTTT.

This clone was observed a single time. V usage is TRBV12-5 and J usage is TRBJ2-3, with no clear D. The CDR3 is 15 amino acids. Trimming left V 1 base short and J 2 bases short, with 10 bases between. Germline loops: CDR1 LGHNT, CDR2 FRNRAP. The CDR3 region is CASGLETGFTDTQYF. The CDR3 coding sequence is TGTGCTAGTGGTTTGGAGACTGGCTTCACAGATACGCAGTATTTT.

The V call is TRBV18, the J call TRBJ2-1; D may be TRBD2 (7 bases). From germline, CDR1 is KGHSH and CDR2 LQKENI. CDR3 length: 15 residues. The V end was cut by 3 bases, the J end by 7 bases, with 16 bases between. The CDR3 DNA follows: TGTGCCAGCTCACCGGGAGGGGGTATCCTAAATGAGCAGTTCTTC. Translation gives CASSPGGGILNEQFF. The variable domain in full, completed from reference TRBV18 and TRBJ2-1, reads NAGVMQNPRHLVRRRGQEARLRCSPMKGHSHVYWYRQLPEEGLKFMVYLQKENIIDESGMPKERFSAEFPKEGPSILRIQQVVRGDSAAYFCASSPGGGILNEQFFGPGTRLTVL.

For the CDR3, the DNA is TGCGCCAGCAGCTATACGGGACAGGGAACCCCCGGGGAGCTGTTTTTT. Translating it yields CASSYTGQGTPGELFF. The chain couples TRBV4-1 to TRBJ2-2; TRBD1 agrees at 9 bases. Germline loops: CDR1 MGHRA, CDR2 YSYEKL. The junction had 10 bases not matched to a gene; V was cut back by 5 bases and J by 6 bases. The CDR3 has 16 amino acids.

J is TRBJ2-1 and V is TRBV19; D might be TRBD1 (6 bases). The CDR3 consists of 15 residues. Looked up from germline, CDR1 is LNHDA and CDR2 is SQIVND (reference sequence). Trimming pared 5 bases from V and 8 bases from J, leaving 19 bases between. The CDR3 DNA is TGTGCCAGTAGTTCATCAAGACAGGTCCCCCATGAGCAGTTCTTC. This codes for CASSSSRQVPHEQFF.